Each of the 15 T cell receptor beta chains below was sequenced from the same sample in a study of radiotherapy plus CTLA-4 blockade in lung cancer. Clones were sequenced by immunoSEQ multiplex PCR, and TCRdb holds only the in-frame ones, with some missing. This table has about 53,000 clones, roughly 84% appearing once. The source material was peripheral blood, sampled from a patient treated with radiotherapy plus ipilimumab. These receptors were taken from a human donor with non-small cell lung cancer whose response to radiotherapy plus ipilimumab could not be evaluated.

The chain is built from TRBV28 and TRBJ2-7; 9 positions agree with TRBD1. Unmatched junction bases numbered 7, after V lost 5 bases and J lost 2 bases. The CDR3 contains 15 residues. Per the germline V gene, CDR1 is MDHEN and CDR2 is SYDVKM. The CDR3 DNA follows: TGTGCCAGCAGTGAACCCGGGACAGGGACCTACGAGCAGTACTTC. Translated, it gives CASSEPGTGTYEQYF.

A few counts support this clone. The chain recombines TRBV25-1 with TRBJ2-7; 8 bases are shared with TRBD1. The CDR3 sequence is 14 residues long. Germline V gene lookup returns CDR1 MGHDK and CDR2 SYGVNS. Losses at the gene ends were 7 bases for V and 1 base for J; bases not matched to a gene: 6. For the CDR3, the DNA is TGTGCCAGCAAACAGACAGGGGAATCCTACGAGCAGTACTTC. Translated, it gives CASKQTGESYEQYF.

The V gene is TRBV6-7, the J gene TRBJ2-7; TRBD2 aligns across 12 bases. TRBV6-7 is treated as an ORF (open reading frame) with a function not yet certain. With 1 base clipped from V and 5 bases from J, the junction kept 9 bases outside the gene matches. The length of the CDR3 is 17 residues. The CDR3 bases are TGTGCCAGCAGTTACTGGGTTACTAGCGGGAGGTCCCACGAGCAGTACTTC. As protein: CASSYWVTSGRSHEQYF.

The chain uses TRBV11-2 and TRBJ1-6; possible D gene TRBD1, 6 bases. The CDR3 has 17 amino acids. V lost 4 bases and J lost 0, with 13 bases in between. Germline CDR1 SGHAT, CDR2 FQNNGV. Here the CDR3 reads CASSSPTGSSYNSPLHF. In nucleotides, the CDR3 is TGTGCCAGCAGCTCCCCGACAGGAAGCTCCTATAATTCACCCCTCCACTTT.

The chain links TRBV30 to TRBJ1-4, with D hard to call. Looked up from germline, CDR1 is GTSNPN and CDR2 is SVGIG (reference sequence). V lost 3 bases to trimming and J lost 0 bases, with 11 bases between them. The CDR3 loop spans 15 amino acids. The CDR3 sequence: CAWRRLRSTNEKLFF. CDR3 DNA sequence: TGTGCCTGGAGAAGGCTGCGGTCAACTAATGAAAAACTGTTTTTT.

This chain links TRBV23-1 with TRBJ1-1, with TRBD1 matching 7 bases. TRBV23-1 is labeled an ORF, and its function is uncertain. V gave up 4 bases and J gave up 3 bases; unmatched junction bases: 8. The CDR3 has 15 residues. The CDR3 protein is CASSPKRTGDTEAFF. The CDR3 nucleotides read TGCGCCAGCAGTCCAAAGCGTACAGGGGACACTGAAGCTTTCTTT.

The rearrangement uses TRBV27 and TRBJ2-5, with 10 bases fitting TRBD1. J was trimmed by 7 bases and V by 6 bases; bases with no gene match: 2. Germline CDR1 and CDR2: MNHEY and SMNVEV (reference sequence). The CDR3 is 12 residues long. This CDR3 is CASSGQGGTQYF. DNA of the CDR3: TGTGCCAGCAGCGGACAGGGGGGGACCCAGTACTTC.

The rearrangement uses TRBV28 and TRBJ2-1; maybe TRBD1 (6 bases). Germline V gives CDR1 MDHEN, CDR2 SYDVKM. CDR3 length: 14 amino acids. With 3 bases removed from V and 7 bases from J, the gap between germline ends came to 13 bases. The CDR3, as DNA: TGTGCCAGCAGTTTTCAGGGGATGTTGAATGAGCAGTTCTTC. It codes for CASSFQGMLNEQFF.

This sequence joins TRBV7-2 and TRBJ2-3; 9 bases map to TRBD2. Trimming removed 1 base from V and 5 bases from J; junction bases left unmatched: 7. This CDR3 has 16 residues. Germline loops: CDR1 SGHTA, CDR2 FQGNSA. As DNA, the CDR3 is TGTGCCAGCAGCTTAGGGGCGGGAGGGCCAGAAGATACGCAGTATTTT. It is translated as CASSLGAGGPEDTQYF.

This rearrangement joins TRBV28 to TRBJ1-3; TRBD1 might be the D (6 bases). The CDR3 is made up of 16 amino acids. Trimming left V 5 bases short and J 3 bases short, with 17 bases between. Looked up from germline, CDR1 is MDHEN and CDR2 is SYDVKM. The CDR3 reads CASSPPLGAVGNTIYF. CDR3 sequence (DNA): TGTGCCAGCAGTCCCCCCCTGGGGGCTGTTGGAAACACCATATATTTT.

The rearrangement links TRBV7-2 to TRBJ1-6, with D maybe TRBD1 (5 bases). CDR3 length: 14 amino acids. V shed 5 bases and J shed 7 bases, with 12 bases lying between them. Germline values: CDR1 SGHTA, CDR2 FQGNSA. CDR3 region: CASSLNGGNSPLHF. CDR3 nucleotide sequence: TGTGCCAGCAGCCTTAACGGGGGAAATTCACCCCTCCACTTT.

The rearrangement links TRBV4-3 to TRBJ1-2; TRBD1 aligns across 8 bases. The CDR3 extends over 14 amino acids. CDR1 is LGHNA, CDR2 YSLEER, per germline. The trim removed 3 bases at V and 7 bases at J, leaving 7 bases unmatched. CDR3 sequence (DNA): TGCGCCAGCAGCCAGTTACAGGGGGACGCTGGCTACACCTTC. Residues: CASSQLQGDAGYTF.

V usage is TRBV2 and J usage is TRBJ1-2, with 7 bases identical to TRBD1. V shed 6 bases, J shed 8 bases, and the junction held 9 bases outside the gene matches. The CDR3 runs 13 residues. Germline loops: CDR1 SNHLY, CDR2 FYNNEI. The CDR3 sequence: CASRGDRIEGYTF. The CDR3 DNA follows: TGTGCCAGCAGGGGGGACAGAATTGAGGGCTACACCTTC.

J is TRBJ2-3 and V is TRBV19; D might be TRBD2 (5 bases). Germline V gene data show CDR1 as LNHDA and CDR2 as SQIVND (reference sequence). The V gene lost 8 bases and the J gene lost 6 bases, with 15 bases spanning the gap. The CDR3 is 13 residues long. CDR3 residues: CASGDDRGDTQYF. CDR3 bases: TGTGCCAGTGGTGACGACCGAGGGGATACGCAGTATTTT.

This rearrangement joins TRBV11-2 to TRBJ2-7, with TRBD2 matching 12 bases. This CDR3 region has 14 residues. Losses at the gene ends were 7 bases for V and 4 bases for J; bases not matched to a gene: 5. In germline, CDR1 is SGHAT, CDR2 FQNNGV. The CDR3 region is CASTGLAGRYEQYF. Written as DNA, the CDR3 is TGTGCCAGCACAGGACTAGCGGGAAGGTACGAGCAGTACTTC.